This T cell receptor (beta chain) was sequenced in a study of shared clonotypes between healthy human individuals. The table came from immunoSEQ multiplex PCR; TCRdb's copy has only in-frame clones and leaves some out. The sample records approximately 2.4 million clones, around 95% being singletons. V shed 4 bases and J shed 1 base, with 8 bases lying between them. The CDR3 has 13 residues. Germline loops: CDR1 MNHNS, CDR2 SASEGT. This chain joins TRBV6-1 and TRBJ2-7; TRBD1 is a possible D gene (6 bases). The TCR originated in a man in his late teens or twenties in good health. The sample taken for sequencing was naive CD4+ T cells sorted from blood. Described subset: CD45RA+ positively selected. In DNA, the CDR3 is TGTGCCAGCAGTGCACAGGGATCCTACGAGCAGTACTTC. Amino acids: CASSAQGSYEQYF.